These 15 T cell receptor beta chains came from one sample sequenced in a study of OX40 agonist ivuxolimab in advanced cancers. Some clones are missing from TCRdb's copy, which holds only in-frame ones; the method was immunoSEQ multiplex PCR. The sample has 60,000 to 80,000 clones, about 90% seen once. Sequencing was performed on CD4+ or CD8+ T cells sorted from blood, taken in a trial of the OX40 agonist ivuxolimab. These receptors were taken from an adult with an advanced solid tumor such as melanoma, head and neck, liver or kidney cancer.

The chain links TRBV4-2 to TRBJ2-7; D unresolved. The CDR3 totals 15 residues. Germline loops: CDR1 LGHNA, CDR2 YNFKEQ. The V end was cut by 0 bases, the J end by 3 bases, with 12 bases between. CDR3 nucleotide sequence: TGTGCCAGCAGCCAAGAAATCTCCGAATTCTACGAGCAGTACTTC. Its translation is CASSQEISEFYEQYF.

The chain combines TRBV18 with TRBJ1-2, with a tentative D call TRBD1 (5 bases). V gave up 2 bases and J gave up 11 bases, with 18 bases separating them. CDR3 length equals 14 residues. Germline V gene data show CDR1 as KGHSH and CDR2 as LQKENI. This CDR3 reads CASSPGGVPSGYTF. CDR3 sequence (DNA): TGTGCCAGCTCACCAGGGGGGGTCCCCTCGGGGTACACCTTC.

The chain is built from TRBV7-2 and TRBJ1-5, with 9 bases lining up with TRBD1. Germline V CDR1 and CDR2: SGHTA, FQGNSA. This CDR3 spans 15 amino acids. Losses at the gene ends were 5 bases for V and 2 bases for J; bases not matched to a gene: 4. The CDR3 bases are TGTGCCAGCAGCGACAGGGGGGTCGGCAATCAGCCCCAGCATTTT. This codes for CASSDRGVGNQPQHF. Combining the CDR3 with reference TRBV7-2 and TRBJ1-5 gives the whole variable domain GAGVSQSPSNKVTEKGKDVELRCDPISGHTALYWYRQSLGQGLEFLIYFQGNSAPDKSGLPSDRFSAERTGGSVSTLTIQRTQQEDSAVYLCASSDRGVGNQPQHFGDGTRLSIL.

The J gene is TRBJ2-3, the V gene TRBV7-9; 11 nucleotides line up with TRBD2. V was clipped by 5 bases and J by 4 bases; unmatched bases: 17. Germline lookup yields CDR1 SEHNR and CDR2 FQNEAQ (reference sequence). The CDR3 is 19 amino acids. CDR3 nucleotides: TGTGCCAGCAGCATCCAGACTAGCGGGGTGGGAGGTGGCTCAGATACGCAGTATTTT. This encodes CASSIQTSGVGGGSDTQYF.

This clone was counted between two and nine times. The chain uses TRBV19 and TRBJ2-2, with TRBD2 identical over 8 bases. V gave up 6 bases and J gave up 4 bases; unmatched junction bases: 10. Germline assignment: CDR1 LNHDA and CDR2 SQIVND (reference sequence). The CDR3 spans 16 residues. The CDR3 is CASSRGREAGTGELFF. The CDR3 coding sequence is TGTGCCAGTAGCCGGGGGCGGGAGGCCGGCACCGGGGAGCTGTTTTTT.

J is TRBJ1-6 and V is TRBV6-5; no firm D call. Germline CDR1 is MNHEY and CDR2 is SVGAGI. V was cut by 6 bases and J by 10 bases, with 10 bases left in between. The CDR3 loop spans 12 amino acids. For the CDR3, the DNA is TGTGCCAGCAGCGAACCGCGATCACCCCTCCACTTT. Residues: CASSEPRSPLHF.

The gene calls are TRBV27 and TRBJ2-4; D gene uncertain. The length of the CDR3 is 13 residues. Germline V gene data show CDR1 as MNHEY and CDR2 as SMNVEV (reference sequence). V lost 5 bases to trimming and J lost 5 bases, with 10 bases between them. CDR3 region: CASSPAAQNIQYF. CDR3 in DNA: TGTGCCAGCAGTCCCGCGGCCCAAAACATTCAGTACTTC.

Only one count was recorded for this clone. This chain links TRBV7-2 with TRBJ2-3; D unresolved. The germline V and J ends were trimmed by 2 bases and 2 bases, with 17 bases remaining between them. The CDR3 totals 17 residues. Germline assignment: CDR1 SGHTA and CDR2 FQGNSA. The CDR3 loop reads CASSLYRSGGITDTQYF. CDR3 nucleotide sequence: TGTGCCAGCAGCTTATATAGGTCGGGCGGAATCACAGATACGCAGTATTTT.

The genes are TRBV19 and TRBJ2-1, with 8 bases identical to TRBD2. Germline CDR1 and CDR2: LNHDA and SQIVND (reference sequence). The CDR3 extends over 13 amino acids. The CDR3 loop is CASSGSSYNEQFF. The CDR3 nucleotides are TGTGCAAGCAGCGGGAGCTCCTACAATGAGCAGTTCTTC.

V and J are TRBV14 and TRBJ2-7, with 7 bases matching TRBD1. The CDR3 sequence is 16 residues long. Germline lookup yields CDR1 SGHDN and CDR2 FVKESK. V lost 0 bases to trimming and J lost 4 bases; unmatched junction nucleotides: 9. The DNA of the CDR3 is TGTGCCAGCAGCCAAGATGTTCCACAGGGGAGTTACGAGCAGTACTTC. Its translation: CASSQDVPQGSYEQYF.

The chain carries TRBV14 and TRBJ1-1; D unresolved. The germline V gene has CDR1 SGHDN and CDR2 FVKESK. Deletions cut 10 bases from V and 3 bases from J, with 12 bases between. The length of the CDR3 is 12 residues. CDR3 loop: CATRRSHTEAFF. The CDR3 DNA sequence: TGTGCCACCCGCCGGTCGCACACTGAAGCTTTCTTT.

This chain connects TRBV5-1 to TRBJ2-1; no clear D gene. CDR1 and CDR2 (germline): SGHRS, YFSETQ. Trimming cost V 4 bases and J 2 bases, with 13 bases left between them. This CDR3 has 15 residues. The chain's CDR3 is CASSMDVGPYNEQFF. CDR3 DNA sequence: TGCGCCAGCAGCATGGATGTGGGCCCCTACAATGAGCAGTTCTTC.

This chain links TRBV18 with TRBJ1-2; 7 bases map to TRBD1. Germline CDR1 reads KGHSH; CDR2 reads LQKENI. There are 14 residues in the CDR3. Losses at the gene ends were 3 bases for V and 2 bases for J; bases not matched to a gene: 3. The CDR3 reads CASSPGTVNYGYTF. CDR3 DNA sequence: TGTGCCAGCTCACCGGGGACAGTCAACTATGGCTACACCTTC.

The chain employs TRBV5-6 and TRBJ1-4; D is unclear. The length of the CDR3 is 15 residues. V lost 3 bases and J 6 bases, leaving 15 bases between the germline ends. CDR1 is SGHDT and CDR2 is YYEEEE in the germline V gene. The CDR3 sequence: CASSSGGVSDEKLFF. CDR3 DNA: TGTGCCAGCAGCTCGGGTGGGGTTTCCGATGAAAAACTGTTTTTT.

CDR3 bases: TGTGCCAGCAGCTTACAGCAGGAGACCTACGAGCAGTACTTC. Its translation is CASSLQQETYEQYF. This chain joins TRBV7-9 and TRBJ2-7; no clear D. With 2 bases removed from V and 2 bases from J, the gap between germline ends came to 10 bases. This CDR3 contains 14 residues. Germline values: CDR1 SEHNR, CDR2 FQNEAQ (reference sequence).